This T cell receptor beta chain was recorded in a study of Ad26.COV2.S vaccination and SARS-CoV-2 variants. Study in general: The authors gave Ad26.COV2.S intramuscularly, either once or twice 56 days apart.

About this clone itself: Antigen: not known.

This CDR3 has 12 amino acids. The germline V gene has CDR1 SNHLY and CDR2 FYNNEI. V was trimmed by 4 bases and J by 8 bases, leaving 11 bases between them. Treatment meaning: about 20 received Ad26.COV2.S at low or high dose, single or two shots; several received placebo; per-sample allocation not given. All samples were drawn on day 63, counting from the first vaccine or placebo injection. Overall study results and limits: Breadth measured for non-spike TCRs was similar across vaccine and placebo recipients.

Clones were sequenced by immunoSEQ multiplex PCR, and TCRdb holds only the in-frame ones, with some missing. The repertoire holds some 300,000 clones, around 85% seen once, with around 2% in the top ten. The sequence was obtained from a person aged 18-65 years who received the Ad26.COV2.S COVID-19 vaccine or a placebo. The V and J genes are TRBV2 and TRBJ1-2; D gene uncertain. Sequencing was performed on peripheral blood, taken in a trial of Ad26.COV2.S vaccine versus placebo. The CDR3 nucleotides read TGTGCCAGCAGTGCACTAGGCCGGGGCTACACCTTC. Translation: CASSALGRGYTF.